These 6 T cell receptor beta chains were all obtained from the same sample, sequenced in a study of T cell responses to AZD1222 COVID-19 vaccine. The table came from immunoSEQ multiplex PCR; TCRdb's copy has only in-frame clones and leaves some out. The table records around 150,000 clones, more than 80% of them present only once. Sequenced material: peripheral blood, taken 28 days after the second dose of the MenACWY control vaccine. These receptor sequences come from an adult who received the MenACWY meningococcal vaccine as a control.

This sequence joins TRBV28 and TRBJ2-5, with 9 bases identical to TRBD1. CDR3 length equals 16 residues. Unmatched junction bases numbered 4, after V lost 0 bases and J lost 2 bases. Germline V gene data show CDR1 as MDHEN and CDR2 as SYDVKM. The CDR3 DNA follows: TGTGCCAGCAGTTTATGGGGGACAGGGAGGCAAGAGACCCAGTACTTC. Protein product: CASSLWGTGRQETQYF.

The CDR3 region has the DNA TGTGCCAGCAGTCATAGCGGGGGGGCGGGTAATGAGCAGTTCTTC. It translates to CASSHSGGAGNEQFF. This chain links TRBV2 with TRBJ2-1; 11 positions agree with TRBD2. Germline CDR1 and CDR2: SNHLY and FYNNEI. The CDR3 loop spans 15 amino acids. V lost 5 bases, J lost 7 bases, and 7 bases stayed unmatched.

The count of this clone is one. The genes are TRBV5-1 and TRBJ1-2; no clear D gene. Deletions cut 3 bases from V and 3 bases from J, with 9 bases between. Germline V gene data show CDR1 as SGHRS and CDR2 as YFSETQ. The CDR3 contains 13 residues. The CDR3 nucleotides are TGCGCCAGCAGCTCTTCGCCCGACTATGGCTACACCTTC. Its protein is CASSSSPDYGYTF.

The gene calls are TRBV19 and TRBJ2-1, with D maybe TRBD1 (6 bases). Germline V gene lookup returns CDR1 LNHDA and CDR2 SQIVND (reference sequence). This CDR3 contains 12 residues. V lost 6 bases, J lost 3 bases, and 6 bases lay in between. The CDR3 bases are TGTGCCAGTAGGGACAGCTACAATGAGCAGTTCTTC. As protein: CASRDSYNEQFF.

The genes are TRBV6-5 and TRBJ1-1; a possible D gene is TRBD1 (6 bases). The V end lost 10 bases, the J end lost 3 bases, and 9 bases lay between the germline ends. Looked up from germline, CDR1 is MNHEY and CDR2 is SVGAGI. This CDR3 region has 11 residues. CDR3 amino acids: CATRGDTEAFF. CDR3 bases: TGTGCCACCAGGGGCGACACTGAAGCTTTCTTT.

The genes are TRBV7-9 and TRBJ2-5; a possible D gene is TRBD2 (5 bases). V lost 3 bases and J 3 bases, leaving 8 bases between the germline ends. The germline gives CDR1 SEHNR, CDR2 FQNEAQ (reference sequence). The CDR3 contains 13 residues. The CDR3 sequence is CASSLYGKETQYF. The CDR3 DNA is TGTGCCAGCAGCTTGTACGGGAAAGAGACCCAGTACTTC.